Detailed here is one T cell receptor beta chain. Its antigen is not known. The data belong to a study of graft-versus-host responses after intestinal transplantation. About the research overall: Those transplanted obtained multivisceral, liver-intestinal, or isolated intestinal grafts. Induction with anti-thymocyte globulin, then tacrolimus and steroids for roughly 3 years, was given to all recipients. Study-wide findings and caveats: In recipient marrow, GvH clones were found, and some appeared first in ileum or blood.

Trimming stripped 7 bases from V and 3 bases from J, with 6 bases between. This CDR3 is 12 amino acids long. The germline V gene encodes CDR1 LNHDA and CDR2 SQIVND (reference sequence). Profiling relied on immunoSEQ multiplex PCR, and the TCRdb table lists in-frame clones only, not all of them. The repertoire includes roughly 120,000 clones, roughly nine tenths of them detected once, and more than 0.15% sits in the top ten. This TCR came from a human donor who received an intestinal transplant. The specimen was unstimulated CD4+ T cells sorted from spleen or lymph node cells, collected before intestinal transplant. The gene calls are TRBV19 and TRBJ2-2; D is uncertain. The CDR3 DNA follows: TGTGCCAGTATCCGGGACACCGGGGAGCTGTTTTTT. Its protein product is CASIRDTGELFF.